This T cell receptor (beta chain) is drawn from a study of blood T cell repertoires in COVID-19. Germline V CDR1 and CDR2: MNHEY, SMNVEV (reference sequence). The CDR3 is 15 amino acids. The V end lost 5 bases, the J end lost 1 base, and 12 bases lay between the germline ends. The assay was immunoSEQ multiplex PCR, and TCRdb's table has in-frame clones only and misses some. The sample consists of about 290,000 clones, around 92% of them appearing once. The sequenced sample was peripheral blood. The rearrangement joins TRBV27 to TRBJ2-1, with D perhaps TRBD2 (6 bases). This clonotype was sampled from a woman in her 30s with COVID-19, enrolled during active disease. Here the CDR3 reads CASSAPSVSYNEQFF. CDR3 nucleotides: TGTGCCAGCAGTGCCCCTAGCGTGTCCTACAATGAGCAGTTCTTC.